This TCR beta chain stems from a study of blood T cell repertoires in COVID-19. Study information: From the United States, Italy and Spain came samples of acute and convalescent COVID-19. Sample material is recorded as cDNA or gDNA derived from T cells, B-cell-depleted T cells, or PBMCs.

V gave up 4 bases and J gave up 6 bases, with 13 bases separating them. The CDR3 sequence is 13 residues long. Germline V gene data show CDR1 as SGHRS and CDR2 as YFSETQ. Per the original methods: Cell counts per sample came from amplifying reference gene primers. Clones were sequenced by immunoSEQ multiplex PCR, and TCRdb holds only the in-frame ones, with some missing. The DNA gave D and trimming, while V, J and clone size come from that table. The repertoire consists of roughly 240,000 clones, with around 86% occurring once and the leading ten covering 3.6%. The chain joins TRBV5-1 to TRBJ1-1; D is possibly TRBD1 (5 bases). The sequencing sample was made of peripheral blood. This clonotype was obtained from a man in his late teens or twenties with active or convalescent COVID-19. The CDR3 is CASSLPGTPEAFF. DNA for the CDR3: TGCGCCAGCAGCCTACCAGGGACTCCTGAAGCTTTCTTT.